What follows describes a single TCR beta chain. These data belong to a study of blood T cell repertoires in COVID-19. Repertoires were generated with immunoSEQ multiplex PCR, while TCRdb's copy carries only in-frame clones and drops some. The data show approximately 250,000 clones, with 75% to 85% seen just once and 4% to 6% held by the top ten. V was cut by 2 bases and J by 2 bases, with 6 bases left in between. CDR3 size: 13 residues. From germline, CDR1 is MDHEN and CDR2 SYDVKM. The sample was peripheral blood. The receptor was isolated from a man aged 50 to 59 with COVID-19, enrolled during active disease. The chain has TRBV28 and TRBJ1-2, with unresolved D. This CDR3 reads CASSLIKNYGYTF. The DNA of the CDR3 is TGTGCCAGCAGTTTAATTAAAAACTATGGCTACACCTTC.